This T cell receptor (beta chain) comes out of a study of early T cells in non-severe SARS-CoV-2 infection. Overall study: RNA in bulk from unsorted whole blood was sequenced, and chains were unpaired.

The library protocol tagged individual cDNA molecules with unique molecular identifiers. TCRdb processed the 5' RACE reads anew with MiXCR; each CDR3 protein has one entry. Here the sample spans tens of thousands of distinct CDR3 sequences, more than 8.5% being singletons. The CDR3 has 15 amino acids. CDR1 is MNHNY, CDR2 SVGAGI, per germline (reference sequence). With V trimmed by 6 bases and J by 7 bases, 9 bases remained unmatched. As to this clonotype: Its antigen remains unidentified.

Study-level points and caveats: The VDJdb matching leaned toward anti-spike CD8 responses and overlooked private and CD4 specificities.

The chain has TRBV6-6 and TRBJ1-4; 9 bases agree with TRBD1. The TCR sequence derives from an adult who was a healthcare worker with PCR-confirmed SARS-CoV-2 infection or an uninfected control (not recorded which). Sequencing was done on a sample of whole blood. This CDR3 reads CASSRGQGGREKLFF. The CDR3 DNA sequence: TGTGCCAGCAGCCGGGGACAGGGTGGCCGTGAAAAACTGTTTTTT.